This T cell receptor (beta chain) was found in a study of blood T cell repertoires in COVID-19. Study overall: Acute and convalescent COVID-19 samples came from the United States, Italy and Spain. PBMCs, B-cell-depleted T cells, or T cells provided the cDNA or gDNA that made up the material.

Germline-derived CDR1 and CDR2 are SGHTA and FQGNSA. This CDR3 contains 14 residues. Trimming cost V 7 bases and J 2 bases, with 14 bases left between them. Seattle enrolled patients during active infection and tracked them longitudinally. Original processing notes: Estimation of nucleated cell counts was performed using reference gene primer amplification. Assay used: immunoSEQ multiplex PCR; TCRdb lists only in-frame clones, some missing. The V and J calls and clone size were taken over from that table, and D and trimming were inferred from the DNA. The profile shows 70,000 to 90,000 clones, 85% of them singletons.

The V gene is TRBV7-2, the J gene TRBJ1-2; D is perhaps TRBD1 (5 bases). The specimen sequenced was peripheral blood. This receptor was obtained from a man aged 45-65 years with COVID-19, enrolled during active disease. CDR3 coding DNA: TGTGCCAGCACCCGGGGGGGATTAAACTATGGCTACACCTTC. It yields the protein CASTRGGLNYGYTF.